This T cell receptor beta chain was obtained from a study of CD8+ T cells in alopecia areata. Study information: Tofacitinib was given for 6 to 18 months, then stopped for 6 months. Overall study findings and caveats: Given one nonresponder, whether baseline CD8+ expansion relates to response remains uncertain. On tofacitinib, scalp clonality and expanded CD8+ clones among top 100 fell significantly.

Isolated RNA was reverse transcribed into cDNA used as the sequencing template. The protocol was immunoSEQ multiplex PCR, while the TCRdb copy is restricted to in-frame clones and leaves out a portion. Of some 150,000 clones listed, 45% to 65% are singletons. Points on this clone: Antigen: not known.

Treatment defined: oral pan-JAK inhibitor, 5-10 mg twice daily. T lymphocytes (CD4+ and CD8+) were sorted from PBMCs. V was cut by 10 bases and J by 5 bases, with 14 bases left in between. This CDR3 region has 12 residues. In germline, CDR1 is MGHDK, CDR2 SYGVNS. This clonotype was obtained from a human donor with alopecia areata. The sample was CD8+ T cells sorted from blood, taken at week 4, from a patient treated with tofacitinib. The rearrangement links TRBV25-1 to TRBJ2-5; D is ambiguous. The CDR3 is CATQEGFETQYF. DNA for the CDR3: TGTGCCACCCAAGAAGGGTTTGAGACCCAGTACTTC.